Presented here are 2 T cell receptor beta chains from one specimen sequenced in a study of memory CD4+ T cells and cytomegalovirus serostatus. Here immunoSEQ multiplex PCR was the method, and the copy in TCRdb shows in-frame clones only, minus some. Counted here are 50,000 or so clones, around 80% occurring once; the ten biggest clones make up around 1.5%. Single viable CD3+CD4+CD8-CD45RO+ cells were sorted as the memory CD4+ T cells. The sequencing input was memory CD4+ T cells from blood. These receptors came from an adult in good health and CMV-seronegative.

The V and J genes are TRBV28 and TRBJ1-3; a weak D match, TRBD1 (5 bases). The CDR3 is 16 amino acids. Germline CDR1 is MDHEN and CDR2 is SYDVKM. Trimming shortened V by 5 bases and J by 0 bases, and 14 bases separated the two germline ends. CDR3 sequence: CASSGIYDSSGNTIYF. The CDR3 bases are TGTGCCAGCAGTGGAATCTACGACAGCTCTGGAAACACCATATATTTT.

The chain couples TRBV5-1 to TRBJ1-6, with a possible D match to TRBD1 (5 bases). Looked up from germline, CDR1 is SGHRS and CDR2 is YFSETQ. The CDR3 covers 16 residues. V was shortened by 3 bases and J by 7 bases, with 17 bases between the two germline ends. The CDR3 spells CASSSPGLQTNSPLHF. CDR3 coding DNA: TGCGCCAGCAGCTCCCCGGGACTCCAAACAAATTCACCCCTCCACTTT.